This T cell receptor (beta chain) was documented in a study of shared clonotypes between healthy human individuals. Points from the study as a whole: Only blood was sampled; tissue repertoires likely differ.

CD45RA-negative memory and CD45RA+ naive subsets were split from the CD4+ cells. This clone occurred once. What it binds is unknown. Between the trimmed V and J ends, which lost 3 bases and 3 bases, there was a span of 30 bases. The CDR3 spans 21 residues. The germline gives CDR1 MGHRA, CDR2 YSYEKL. Running of the assay took place at deep level. TCRdb's copy holds only in-frame clones and misses some; the assay was immunoSEQ multiplex PCR. The data hold 1.4 million to 1.5 million clones, with roughly 95% observed a single time. The chain carries TRBV4-1 and TRBJ1-5; D call uncertain. The sequencing input was naive CD4+ T cells sorted from blood. The subset denotes: CD45RA+ positively selected. The origin of this receptor is a man aged 30-40 years in good health. CDR3 in DNA: TGCGCCAGCAGCCAGGCAAAGGCGAACCGCTTGACTCCCGCCTCCAATCAGCCCCAGCATTTT. It is translated as CASSQAKANRLTPASNQPQHF.